Shown below are 22 T cell receptor beta chains from a single sample sequenced in a study of T-cell reconstitution after alpha-beta-depleted transplantation in children. A library of TCRbeta sequences, prepared with unique molecular identifiers, was generated. One entry per CDR3 protein, called by TCRdb with MiXCR from the PCR reads. The repertoire holds about a million distinct CDR3 sequences, with about 29% as singletons. The source was PBMCs, mostly from graft donor cells, collected 360 days after TCRalphabeta/CD19-depleted stem cell transplant. The receptors here all came from a boy under three years old who had a stem cell transplant for SCID, so the T cells may come from the graft donor.

This clonotype was seen many times. V gene TRBV20-1 combines with J gene TRBJ1-2; D remains ambiguous. V lost 0 bases and J 0 bases, leaving 5 bases between the germline ends. The germline CDR1 and CDR2 sequences are DFQATT and SNEGSKA (reference sequence). This CDR3 contains 13 residues. CDR3 in DNA: TGCAGTGCTAGAGATGATCCTAACTATGGCTACACCTTC. Translated, it gives CSARDDPNYGYTF.

This clonotype showed up just a few times. The chain couples TRBV24-1 to TRBJ2-1, with TRBD1 matching over 8 bases. V shed 7 bases, J shed 6 bases, and the junction held 13 bases outside the gene matches. This CDR3 is 16 amino acids long. CDR1 and CDR2 from the germline V gene are KGHDR and SFDVKD. Here the CDR3 reads CATRGSGTGFLNEQFF. In nucleotides, the CDR3 is TGTGCCACCAGAGGGTCAGGGACAGGCTTTCTCAATGAGCAGTTCTTC.

This clonotype was detected many times. The rearrangement joins TRBV5-1 to TRBJ2-7; D remains unclear. V was pared by 0 bases and J by 9 bases, with 13 bases between. Per germline, CDR1 SGHRS and CDR2 YFSETQ. The CDR3 has 13 residues. In DNA form, the CDR3 reads TGCGCCAGCAGCTTGGAAACGGTGACTCGGCAGTACTTC. It codes for CASSLETVTRQYF. Using reference TRBV5-1 and TRBJ2-7 for the parts outside the CDR3, the full variable domain is KAGVTQTPRYLIKTRGQQVTLSCSPISGHRSVSWYQQTPGQGLQFLFEYFSETQRNKGNFPGRFSGRQFSNSRSEMNVSTLELGDSALYLCASSLETVTRQYFGPGTRLTVT.

The rearrangement uses TRBV5-1 and TRBJ1-6; D may be TRBD1 (6 bases). Per the germline V gene, CDR1 is SGHRS and CDR2 is YFSETQ. The ends were cut back, 4 bases at V and 8 bases at J, with 16 bases in the middle. The CDR3 spans 15 residues. For the CDR3, the DNA is TGCGCCAGCAGCGAGACAGGAAGAATCGATTCACCCCTCCACTTT. Encoded protein: CASSETGRIDSPLHF.

This sequence joins TRBV20-1 and TRBJ2-3; a possible D gene is TRBD2 (6 bases). The CDR3 is 14 residues long. Trimming stripped 2 bases from V and 6 bases from J, with 15 bases between. Germline lookup yields CDR1 DFQATT and CDR2 SNEGSKA (reference sequence). As DNA, the CDR3 is TGCAGTGCTAGATCCCCCACTAGCCCCGATACGCAGTATTTT. This encodes CSARSPTSPDTQYF.

The gene calls are TRBV28 and TRBJ2-3, with 10 bases that match TRBD2. CDR3 length: 16 residues. Germline CDR1 MDHEN, CDR2 SYDVKM. With 6 bases clipped from V and 2 bases from J, the junction kept 8 bases outside the gene matches. Here the CDR3 reads CASRQAGGPTTDTQYF. The CDR3 bases are TGTGCCAGCAGACAAGCGGGGGGGCCGACCACAGATACGCAGTATTTT.

This clonotype was detected only a few times. This rearrangement joins TRBV4-2 to TRBJ2-2; no reliable D call. This CDR3 has 16 amino acids. Germline values: CDR1 LGHNA, CDR2 YNFKEQ. V was clipped by 4 bases and J by 2 bases, with 14 bases between them. CDR3 sequence (DNA): TGTGCCAGCAGCCGCAGACCGGGCCGCAACACCGGGGAGCTGTTTTTT. Translated, it gives CASSRRPGRNTGELFF.

There are a few counts of this clonotype. The chain combines TRBV6-2 or TRBV6-3 with TRBJ2-2; possible D gene TRBD1, 6 bases. Trimming stripped 0 bases from V and 3 bases from J, with 11 bases between. There are 16 residues in the CDR3. Germline assignment: CDR1 MNHEY and CDR2 SVGEGT. CDR3 nucleotides: TGTGCCAGCAGTTACTCCGGGCAGGGGTACACCGGGGAGCTGTTTTTT. It translates to CASSYSGQGYTGELFF.

This clonotype has just a few counts. The DNA for the CDR3 is TGTGCCATCAGTGAGTACAGGGACAATCAGCCCCAGCATTTT. Translating gives CAISEYRDNQPQHF. The chain couples TRBV10-3 to TRBJ1-5, with D perhaps matching TRBD1 (6 bases). V was trimmed by 1 base and J by 3 bases, leaving 7 bases between them. This CDR3 is 14 amino acids long. Germline CDR1 and CDR2: ENHRY and SYGVKD.

Only a few counts were recorded for this clonotype. V gene TRBV2 combines with J gene TRBJ2-2; TRBD1 matches at 7 bases. Germline V lookup: CDR1 SNHLY, CDR2 FYNNEI. This CDR3 is built from 14 residues. V lost 8 bases, J lost 0 bases, and 3 bases stayed unmatched. The CDR3 DNA reads as TGTGCCAGCTGGGGGACAGCGAACACCGGGGAGCTGTTTTTT. Its translation: CASWGTANTGELFF.

A few counts support this clonotype. The chain joins TRBV11-2 to TRBJ2-3; D ambiguous. CDR1 and CDR2 from the germline V gene are SGHAT and FQNNGV. The V end was cut by 5 bases, the J end by 6 bases, with 12 bases between. This CDR3 comprises 13 residues. The CDR3 region has the DNA TGTGCCAGCAGCATCGGGCCCCCGGATACGCAGTATTTT. This codes for CASSIGPPDTQYF.

The table lists this clonotype with many counts. The chain has TRBV7-9 and TRBJ2-7; D unclear. The V end was cut by 2 bases, the J end by 5 bases, with 7 bases between. Germline V gives CDR1 SEHNR, CDR2 FQNEAQ (reference sequence). There are 12 residues in the CDR3. The CDR3 reads CASSLMPDEQYF. CDR3 nucleotide sequence: TGTGCCAGCAGCTTAATGCCTGACGAGCAGTACTTC.

The V gene is TRBV3-1, the J gene TRBJ2-2; either TRBD1 or TRBD2 may supply D (5 bases each). V was shortened by 2 bases and J by 3 bases, with 13 bases between the two germline ends. Looked up from germline, CDR1 is LGHDT and CDR2 is YNNKEL (reference sequence). The CDR3 is 16 amino acids. CDR3 sequence: CASSQRSGADTGELFF. DNA for the CDR3: TGTGCCAGCAGCCAAAGGTCCGGGGCTGACACCGGGGAGCTGTTTTTT.

This chain uses TRBV3-1 with TRBJ1-1; maybe TRBD1 (6 bases). The CDR3 runs 16 residues. Germline values: CDR1 LGHDT, CDR2 YNNKEL (reference sequence). The V and J ends lost 0 bases and 4 bases respectively, with 15 bases between them. The chain's CDR3 is CASSQEPGTQGTEAFF. The CDR3, as DNA: TGTGCCAGCAGCCAAGAGCCCGGGACACAGGGCACTGAAGCTTTCTTT.

This clonotype was found many times. The chain recombines TRBV20-1 with TRBJ2-3; possible D gene TRBD2, 6 bases. Germline values: CDR1 DFQATT, CDR2 SNEGSKA (reference sequence). The length of the CDR3 is 13 residues. Trimming pared 6 bases from V and 6 bases from J, leaving 16 bases between. As DNA, the CDR3 is TGCAGTGCCCGCACGCGGGGAACGGATACGCAGTATTTT. This encodes CSARTRGTDTQYF.

The genes are TRBV3-1 and TRBJ1-6; 7 bases fit TRBD1. Germline CDR1 is LGHDT and CDR2 is YNNKEL (reference sequence). With 3 bases clipped from V and 7 bases from J, the junction kept 15 bases outside the gene matches. This CDR3 region has 18 residues. CDR3 in amino acids: CASSQVRQGSSYNSPLHF. CDR3 in DNA: TGTGCCAGCAGCCAGGTTAGACAGGGAAGCTCATACAATTCACCCCTCCACTTT.

The chain employs TRBV2 and TRBJ2-2; TRBD1 matches at 7 bases. The CDR3 has 13 amino acids. Germline V gene sequence: CDR1 SNHLY, CDR2 FYNNEI. V lost 7 bases to trimming and J lost 5 bases; unmatched junction nucleotides: 4. The CDR3 protein is CASNNRGTGELFF. The CDR3 nucleotides read TGTGCCAGCAATAACAGGGGTACCGGGGAGCTGTTTTTT.

In its sample, this clonotype was seen once. V gene TRBV2 combines with J gene TRBJ2-2, with D tentatively TRBD1 (6 bases). CDR3 length: 17 residues. V was cut by 1 base and J by 3 bases, with 15 bases left in between. Germline CDR1 SNHLY, CDR2 FYNNEI. The CDR3 loop reads CASSEEAGVRYTGELFF. The CDR3 DNA sequence: TGTGCCAGCAGTGAAGAGGCAGGGGTCAGATACACCGGGGAGCTGTTTTTT.

The V and J genes are TRBV7-9 and TRBJ2-5; a weak D match, TRBD2 (6 bases). This CDR3 is 14 amino acids long. Trimming pared 5 bases from V and 1 base from J, leaving 11 bases between. From germline, CDR1 is SEHNR and CDR2 FQNEAQ (reference sequence). In DNA form, the CDR3 reads TGTGCCAGCAGCCAGGACTACTTCCAAGAGACCCAGTACTTC. Translating it yields CASSQDYFQETQYF.

The chain combines TRBV7-8 with TRBJ1-5; D unresolved. Germline values: CDR1 SGHVS, CDR2 FQNEAQ. The length of the CDR3 is 16 residues. Trimming took 1 base from V and 1 from J, leaving 11 bases between them. CDR3 DNA: TGTGCCAGCAGCTTAGTTGGATCGTCGAGCAATCAGCCCCAGCATTTT. Protein: CASSLVGSSSNQPQHF.

The rearrangement links TRBV4-1 to TRBJ2-3; 7 bases match TRBD1. With V trimmed by 1 base and J by 0 bases, 4 bases remained unmatched. CDR1 MGHRA and CDR2 YSYEKL come from the germline V gene. The CDR3 has 16 residues. The CDR3 protein is CASSQVETGSTDTQYF. As DNA, the CDR3 is TGCGCCAGCAGCCAAGTCGAGACAGGGAGCACAGATACGCAGTATTTT.

V is TRBV4-3 and J is TRBJ2-2; 10 bases match TRBD2. The germline V gene encodes CDR1 LGHNA and CDR2 YSLEER. The CDR3 has 17 residues. V gave up 0 bases and J gave up 6 bases; unmatched junction bases: 7. The CDR3 loop is CASSQEGLAGGPGELFF. The DNA for the CDR3 is TGCGCCAGCAGCCAAGAAGGGTTAGCGGGGGGCCCCGGGGAGCTGTTTTTT.